The next 24 T cell receptor beta chains were all read from a single sample in a study of OX40 agonist ivuxolimab in advanced cancers. The library was obtained by the immunoSEQ multiplex PCR assay. Imported from immuneACCESS, the table was reduced by TCRdb to in-frame sequences with V and J called. These copies leave out some clones; in studies compared against another copy, an unresolved V gene accounts for under half, and the cause of the remainder is not known. Here the sample has approximately 110,000 clones; 85% to 95% occur a single time. Clones ranked in the top ten supply 0.81% of the sample. The sequenced sample was CD4+ or CD8+ T cells sorted from blood, obtained in a trial of the OX40 agonist ivuxolimab. The receptors come from an adult with an advanced solid tumor such as melanoma, head and neck, liver or kidney cancer.

The J gene is TRBJ1-4, the V gene TRBV11-2, with TRBD1 matching 7 bases. The length of the CDR3 is 16 residues. V gave up 3 bases and J gave up 8 bases; unmatched junction bases: 12. Germline lookup yields CDR1 SGHAT and CDR2 FQNNGV. The CDR3 protein is CASSFGQVPGWEKLFF. The CDR3 DNA reads as TGTGCCAGCAGCTTCGGACAGGTCCCAGGGTGGGAAAAACTGTTTTTT. Full variable domain (remainder filled in from reference TRBV11-2 and TRBJ1-4): EAGVAQSPRYKIIEKRQSVAFWCNPISGHATLYWYQQILGQGPKLLIQFQNNGVVDDSQLPKDRFSAERLKGVDSTLKIQPAKLEDSAVYLCASSFGQVPGWEKLFFGSGTQLSVL.

The gene calls are TRBV10-3 and TRBJ1-4; D is possibly TRBD1 (5 bases). Trimming shortened V by 10 bases and J by 7 bases, and 22 bases separated the two germline ends. CDR3 length: 15 amino acids. Germline-derived CDR1 and CDR2 are ENHRY and SYGVKD. CDR3 sequence reads: CATCSRPLGGEKLFF. CDR3 nucleotides: TGTGCCACCTGCTCCCGGCCGTTGGGGGGTGAAAAACTGTTTTTT.

Of note for this clone: The junction departs from germline at one end; a sequencing error may be responsible. This sequence joins TRBV7-7 and TRBJ2-5; D not resolved. Germline-derived CDR1 and CDR2 are SSHAT and FNYEAQ (reference sequence). The CDR3 totals 12 residues. CDR3 loop: CASSSDQETQYF. CDR3 DNA: TGTGCTAGCAGCTCGGACCAAGAGACCCAGTACTTC.

This chain joins TRBV28 and TRBJ2-7; tentatively, D is TRBD1 (6 bases). Trimming took off 7 bases at V and 6 bases at J, with 10 bases between the two ends. Germline lookup yields CDR1 MDHEN and CDR2 SYDVKM. The CDR3 has 11 amino acids. The CDR3 protein is CASTSGVEQYF. In nucleotides, the CDR3 is TGTGCCAGCACGTCAGGGGTCGAGCAGTACTTC.

V is TRBV7-9 and J is TRBJ2-3, with 13 bases that match TRBD2. V shed 3 bases and J 2 bases; nucleotides not matched to a gene: 5. CDR3 length: 17 residues. The germline V gene has CDR1 SEHNR and CDR2 FQNEAQ (reference sequence). In nucleotides, the CDR3 is TGTGCCAGCAGCTTGAGACTAGCGGGAGGTTACACAGATACGCAGTATTTT. Translated: CASSLRLAGGYTDTQYF. Filled out from reference TRBV7-9 and TRBJ2-3, the complete variable domain reads DTGVSQNPRHKITKRGQNVTFRCDPISEHNRLYWYRQTLGQGPEFLTYFQNEAQLEKSRLLSDRFSAERPKGSFSTLEIQRTEQGDSAMYLCASSLRLAGGYTDTQYFGPGTRLTVL.

The chain uses TRBV6-5 and TRBJ1-5; maybe TRBD1 (5 bases). Germline V gene data show CDR1 as MNHEY and CDR2 as SVGAGI. V lost 4 bases and J lost 6, with 7 bases in between. The length of the CDR3 is 12 residues. The DNA for the CDR3 is TGTGCCAGCAGTTCAGGGTCTCAGCCCCAGCATTTT. Protein product: CASSSGSQPQHF.

V and J are TRBV28 and TRBJ2-2, with D uncertain. Trimming removed 8 bases from V and 2 bases from J, with 6 bases in between. This CDR3 region has 12 residues. Germline-derived CDR1 and CDR2 are MDHEN and SYDVKM. This CDR3 is CASAKNTGELFF. The CDR3 DNA reads TGTGCCAGCGCGAAAAACACCGGGGAGCTGTTTTTT.

The V call is TRBV5-1, the J call TRBJ1-2; perhaps TRBD1 as D (6 bases). V was clipped by 1 base and J by 4 bases, with 8 bases between them. Germline V gene sequence: CDR1 SGHRS, CDR2 YFSETQ. This CDR3 spans 13 amino acids. CDR3 residues: CASSLLDSYGYTF. For the CDR3, the DNA is TGCGCCAGCAGCTTGTTGGACAGCTATGGCTACACCTTC.

The chain uses TRBV6-1 and TRBJ1-1; 7 bases map to TRBD1. The V gene end was trimmed by 4 bases and the J gene end by 4 bases; junction bases not matched to a gene: 6. The germline V gene encodes CDR1 MNHNS and CDR2 SASEGT. The CDR3 covers 14 residues. DNA of the CDR3: TGTGCCAGCAGTGGGCCCGCAGGGGGCACTGAAGCTTTCTTT. The encoded protein is CASSGPAGGTEAFF.

The chain employs TRBV5-1 and TRBJ2-7; 7 bases fit TRBD1. V shed 3 bases and J 0 bases; nucleotides not matched to a gene: 6. Germline-derived CDR1 and CDR2 are SGHRS and YFSETQ. The CDR3 has 15 residues. The CDR3 protein is CASSSSGTASYEQYF. The CDR3 coding sequence is TGCGCCAGCAGCTCCTCCGGGACAGCCTCCTACGAGCAGTACTTC.

The gene calls are TRBV7-9 and TRBJ1-4; 10 positions agree with TRBD1. Germline V gene data show CDR1 as SEHNR and CDR2 as FQNEAQ (reference sequence). The CDR3 extends over 14 amino acids. Unmatched junction bases numbered 10, after V lost 5 bases and J lost 13 bases. Here the CDR3 DNA reads TGTGCCAGCAGCCCAGGACAGGGGGGTGATCGACTGTTTTTT. The encoded protein is CASSPGQGGDRLFF.

The chain employs TRBV5-8 and TRBJ1-2, with D maybe TRBD1 (5 bases). Per germline, CDR1 SGHTS and CDR2 YDEGEE. This CDR3 is 15 amino acids long. V was cut by 4 bases and J by 4 bases, with 17 bases left in between. The CDR3 DNA is TGTGCCAGCAGCAAAAGAGGCGACAGAGCCTATGGCTACACCTTC. It codes for CASSKRGDRAYGYTF.

V and J are TRBV6-4 and TRBJ2-1, with D maybe TRBD2 (6 bases). Per the germline V gene, CDR1 is MRHNA and CDR2 is SNTAGT. The length of the CDR3 is 13 residues. Deletions cut 0 bases from V and 8 bases from J, with 8 bases between. CDR3 region: CASSDSRRDEQFF. DNA of the CDR3: TGTGCCAGCAGTGACTCAAGGAGGGATGAGCAGTTCTTC.

The chain combines TRBV19 with TRBJ1-1, with no clear D. The V gene lost 3 bases and the J gene lost 1 base, with 6 bases spanning the gap. The germline V gene has CDR1 LNHDA and CDR2 SQIVND (reference sequence). The CDR3 covers 13 residues. The CDR3 is CASSINPNTEAFF. The CDR3 DNA reads as TGTGCCAGTAGTATTAACCCGAACACTGAAGCTTTCTTT.

The rearrangement joins TRBV7-6 to TRBJ2-7, with 14 bases that match TRBD2. The V segment lost 5 bases and the J segment 7 bases; nucleotides outside the gene matches: 7. The CDR3 length is 15 residues. Germline CDR1 is SGHVS and CDR2 is FNYEAQ. CDR3 protein: CASSAGLAGVGEQYF. CDR3 DNA sequence: TGTGCCAGCAGCGCGGGACTAGCGGGAGTAGGTGAGCAGTACTTC.

As to this clone: Other DNA sequences in this sample translate to the same CDR3. This chain joins TRBV28 and TRBJ1-2; maybe TRBD1 (5 bases). This CDR3 region has 13 residues. Per germline, CDR1 MDHEN and CDR2 SYDVKM. V was trimmed by 3 bases and J by 4 bases, leaving 9 bases between them. The CDR3 spells CASSFGGGYGYTF. The CDR3 DNA reads TGTGCCAGCAGTTTCGGGGGAGGCTATGGCTACACCTTC.

The gene calls are TRBV19 and TRBJ1-3; D is unresolved. The V gene's germline CDR1 is LNHDA and CDR2 SQIVND (reference sequence). The CDR3 runs to 14 residues. Trimming cost V 4 bases and J 0 bases, with 7 bases left between them. The CDR3 DNA reads as TGTGCCAGTAGTACAGATTACTCTGGAAACACCATATATTTT. Amino acid sequence: CASSTDYSGNTIYF.

The chain links TRBV7-8 to TRBJ2-5, with TRBD1 matching over 7 bases. The CDR3 sequence is 15 residues long. Germline CDR1 SGHVS, CDR2 FQNEAQ. The junction had 9 bases not matched to a gene; V was cut back by 1 base and J by 7 bases. CDR3: CASSLGEGAGGTQYF. CDR3 nucleotides: TGTGCCAGCAGCTTAGGAGAGGGGGCAGGTGGGACCCAGTACTTC.

In its sample, this clone was seen once. The chain combines TRBV7-8 with TRBJ2-1; the match to TRBD2 covers 7 bases. The CDR3 spans 15 residues. CDR1 and CDR2 from the germline V gene are SGHVS and FQNEAQ. Trimming cost V 6 bases and J 8 bases; bases outside gene matches: 13. CDR3 sequence: CASSLGTIRGDEQFF. The CDR3, as DNA: TGTGCCAGCAGTCTCGGGACTATAAGGGGCGATGAGCAGTTCTTC.

The rearrangement uses TRBV19 and TRBJ1-5, with 10 bases matching TRBD1. The CDR3 covers 16 residues. Germline V lookup: CDR1 LNHDA, CDR2 SQIVND (reference sequence). The junction had 10 bases not matched to a gene; V was cut back by 1 base and J by 10 bases. The CDR3 here is CASSIGGTGALRPQHF. Written as DNA, the CDR3 is TGTGCCAGTAGTATAGGGGGGACAGGGGCCCTTCGACCCCAGCATTTT.

The chain couples TRBV27 to TRBJ2-2; unclear D gene. Germline V gene lookup returns CDR1 MNHEY and CDR2 SMNVEV (reference sequence). The CDR3 extends over 14 amino acids. The V end was cut by 2 bases, the J end by 4 bases, with 8 bases between. The CDR3 region is CASSLQGTTGELFF. CDR3 in DNA: TGTGCCAGCAGTTTACAAGGAACCACCGGGGAGCTGTTTTTT.

V is TRBV5-6 and J is TRBJ2-5; D remains unclear. The V end lost 6 bases, the J end lost 1 base, and 10 bases lay between the germline ends. The germline V gene has CDR1 SGHDT and CDR2 YYEEEE. CDR3 length: 13 amino acids. The CDR3 reads CASTKGIQETQYF. The CDR3 nucleotides read TGTGCCAGCACCAAAGGGATCCAAGAGACCCAGTACTTC.

This rearrangement joins TRBV7-9 to TRBJ2-1, with TRBD2 matching over 10 bases. The trim removed 5 bases at V and 1 base at J, leaving 5 bases unmatched. The CDR3 sequence is 16 residues long. The germline V gene encodes CDR1 SEHNR and CDR2 FQNEAQ (reference sequence). The CDR3 reads CASSAILAGSYNEQFF. The CDR3 DNA is TGTGCCAGCAGCGCAATACTAGCGGGATCCTACAATGAGCAGTTCTTC.

This chain links TRBV27 with TRBJ1-1; the D gene is possibly TRBD1 (6 bases). Germline V gives CDR1 MNHEY, CDR2 SMNVEV (reference sequence). The CDR3 has 16 residues. Trimming shortened V by 5 bases and J by 3 bases, and 19 bases separated the two germline ends. Here the CDR3 reads CASSGGTRGTHTEAFF. The CDR3 DNA reads TGTGCCAGCAGTGGCGGGACAAGGGGGACGCACACTGAAGCTTTCTTT.